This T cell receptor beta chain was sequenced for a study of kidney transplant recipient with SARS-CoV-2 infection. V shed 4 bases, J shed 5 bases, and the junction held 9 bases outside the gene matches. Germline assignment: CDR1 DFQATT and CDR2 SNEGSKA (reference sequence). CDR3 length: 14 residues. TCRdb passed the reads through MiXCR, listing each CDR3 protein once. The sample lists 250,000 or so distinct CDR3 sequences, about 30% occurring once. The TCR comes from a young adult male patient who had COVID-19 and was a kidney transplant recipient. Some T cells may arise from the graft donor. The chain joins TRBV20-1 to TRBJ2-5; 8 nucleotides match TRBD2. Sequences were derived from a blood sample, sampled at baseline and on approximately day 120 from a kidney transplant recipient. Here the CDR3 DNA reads TGCAGTGCTATGAGCGGGAGCCCTCGGGAGACCCAGTACTTC. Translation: CSAMSGSPRETQYF.